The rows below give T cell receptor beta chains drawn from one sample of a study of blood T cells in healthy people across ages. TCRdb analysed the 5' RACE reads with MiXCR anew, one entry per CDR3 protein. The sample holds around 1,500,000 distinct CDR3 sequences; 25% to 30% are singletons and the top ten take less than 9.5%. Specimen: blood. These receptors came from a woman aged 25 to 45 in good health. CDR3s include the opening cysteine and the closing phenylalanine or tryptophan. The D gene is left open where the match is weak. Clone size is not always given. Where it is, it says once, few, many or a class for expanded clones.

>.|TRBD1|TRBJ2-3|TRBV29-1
CSSQGVSTDTQYF
TGCAGTTCACAGGGGGTGAGCACAGATACGCAGTATTTT
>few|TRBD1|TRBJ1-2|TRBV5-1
CASSLGQGIDGYTF
TGCGCCAGCAGCCTCGGACAGGGGATCGACGGCTACACCTTC
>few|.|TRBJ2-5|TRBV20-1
CSASPFAHKRETQYF
TGCAGTGCTAGTCCCTTCGCCCACAAACGAGAGACCCAGTACTTC
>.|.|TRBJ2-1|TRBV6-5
CASSYAQVASGYEQFF
TGTGCCAGCAGTTATGCACAGGTCGCTTCTGGGTATGAGCAGTTCTTC
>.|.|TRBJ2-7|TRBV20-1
CSALEPEQYF
TGCAGTGCTCTTGAACCCGAGCAGTACTTC
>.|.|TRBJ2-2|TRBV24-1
CATSDSATTNGGLTGELFF
TGTGCCACCAGTGATTCCGCGACCACTAACGGGGGCCTAACCGGGGAGCTGTTTTTT
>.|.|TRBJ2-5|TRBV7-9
CASSSERADNEQYF
TGTGCCAGCAGCTCGGAGCGGGCGGACAATGAGCAGTACTTC
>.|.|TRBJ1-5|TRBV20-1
CSARQVVHQPQHF
TGCAGTGCTAGACAGGTTGTCCATCAGCCCCAGCATTTT
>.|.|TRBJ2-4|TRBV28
CASGGGGGKNIQYF
TGTGCCAGCGGAGGGGGGGGAGGCAAAAACATTCAGTACTTC
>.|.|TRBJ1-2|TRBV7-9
CASSWTTKRQANYGYTF
TGTGCCAGCAGCTGGACAACAAAAAGACAGGCTAACTATGGCTACACCTTC
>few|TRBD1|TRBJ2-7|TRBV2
CASAFPGQGRYEQYF
TGTGCCAGCGCCTTCCCCGGACAGGGACGATACGAGCAGTACTTC
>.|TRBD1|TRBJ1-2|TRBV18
CASSPTGTGPGYTF
TGTGCCAGCTCACCGACAGGGACAGGGCCTGGCTACACCTTC
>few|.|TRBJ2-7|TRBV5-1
CASCLDGSLGGGYEQYF
TGCGCCAGCTGCTTGGACGGGAGCCTAGGAGGAGGCTACGAGCAGTACTTC
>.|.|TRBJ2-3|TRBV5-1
CASSFEVSADTQYF
TGCGCCAGCAGCTTCGAGGTATCGGCAGATACGCAGTATTTT
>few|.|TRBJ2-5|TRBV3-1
CASSLTKETQYF
TGTGCCAGCAGCCTGACTAAAGAGACCCAGTACTTC
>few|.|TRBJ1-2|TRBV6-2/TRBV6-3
CASSSQGIYGYTF
TGTGCCAGCAGTTCGCAGGGAATATATGGCTACACCTTC
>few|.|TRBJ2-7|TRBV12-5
CASGLVVWGASYEQYF
TGTGCTAGTGGTTTGGTAGTGTGGGGCGCGTCCTACGAGCAGTACTTC
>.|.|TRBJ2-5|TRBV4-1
CASSQEGYGSVQGRGETQYF
TGCGCCAGCAGCCAAGAGGGGTATGGGTCCGTACAGGGGAGGGGAGAGACCCAGTACTTC
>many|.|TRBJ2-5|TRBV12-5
CASGGGQPEETQYF
TGTGCTAGTGGGGGGGGACAACCGGAAGAGACCCAGTACTTC
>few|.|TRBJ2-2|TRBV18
CASSPPVGGANTGELFF
TGTGCCAGCTCACCACCGGTAGGAGGGGCGAACACCGGGGAGCTGTTTTTT
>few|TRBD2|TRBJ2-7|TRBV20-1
CSARSPGGPEQYF
TGCAGTGCTAGATCCCCGGGAGGGCCCGAGCAGTACTTC
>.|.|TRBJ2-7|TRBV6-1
CASSEADNEQYF
TGTGCCAGCAGTGAAGCGGATAACGAGCAGTACTTC
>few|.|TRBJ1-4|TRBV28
CASSSLQKNEKLFF
TGTGCCAGCAGTTCCTTACAGAAGAATGAAAAACTGTTTTTT
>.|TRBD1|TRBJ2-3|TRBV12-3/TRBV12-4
CASTPSQGTADTQYF
TGTGCCAGCACCCCTTCACAGGGGACCGCAGATACGCAGTATTTT
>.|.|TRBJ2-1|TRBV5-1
CASRKTGAGLAPNEQFF
TGCGCCAGCAGGAAGACAGGGGCCGGACTAGCGCCAAATGAGCAGTTCTTC
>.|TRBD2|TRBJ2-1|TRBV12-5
CASGFLKLAGAYNEQFF
TGTGCTAGTGGTTTTCTCAAACTAGCGGGAGCCTACAATGAGCAGTTCTTC
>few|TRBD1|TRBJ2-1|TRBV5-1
CASSSKTGGLYNEQFF
TGCGCCAGCAGCTCAAAAACAGGGGGCCTCTACAATGAGCAGTTCTTC
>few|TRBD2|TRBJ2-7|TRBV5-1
CASSRLVGGPQNEQYF
TGCGCCAGCAGCCGACTAGTGGGAGGGCCTCAAAACGAGCAGTACTTC
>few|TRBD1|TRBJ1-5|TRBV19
CASSVYRTGGPQHF
TGTGCCAGTAGTGTCTACCGGACAGGGGGACCCCAGCATTTT
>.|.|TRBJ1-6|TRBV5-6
CASSTTTDPSRSPLHF
TGTGCCAGCAGCACGACAACGGACCCTTCTCGGTCGCCCCTCCACTTT
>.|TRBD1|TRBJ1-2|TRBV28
CACSFLSRGQNDYGYTF
TGTGCCTGCAGTTTTTTATCACGGGGACAGAATGACTATGGCTACACCTTC
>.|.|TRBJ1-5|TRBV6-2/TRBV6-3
CASSYKAHDQPQHF
TGTGCCAGCAGTTACAAGGCGCACGATCAGCCCCAGCATTTT
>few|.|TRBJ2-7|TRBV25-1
CASSETSSSSYEQYF
TGTGCCAGCAGTGAAACATCCTCGAGCTCCTACGAGCAGTACTTC
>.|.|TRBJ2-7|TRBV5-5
CASTVQGGNEQYF
TGTGCCAGCACCGTACAGGGAGGCAACGAGCAGTACTTC
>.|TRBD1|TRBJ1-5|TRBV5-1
CASSPTVGQGNQPQHF
TGCGCCAGCAGCCCAACGGTGGGACAGGGGAATCAGCCCCAGCATTTT
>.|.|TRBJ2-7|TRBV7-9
CASSPTRPSLGQYF
TGTGCCAGCAGCCCGACAAGGCCCTCCCTTGGGCAGTACTTC
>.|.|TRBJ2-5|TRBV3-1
CASSLASGDRETQYF
TGTGCCAGCAGCCTGGCTAGCGGGGACAGGGAGACCCAGTACTTC